The rows below give T cell receptor beta chains drawn from one sample of a study of T cell responses to AZD1222 COVID-19 vaccine. TCRdb's copy holds only in-frame clones and misses some; the assay was immunoSEQ multiplex PCR. The sample includes more than 140,000 clones, more than 80% of them seen just once. This material consisted of peripheral blood, taken on day 0 of AZD1222 vaccination. Receptors were obtained from an adult in good health. Each CDR3 is given with its conserved first and last residue. The D gene is left open where the match is weak. Clone size is not always given. Where it is, it says once, few, many or a class for expanded clones.

d_call: TRBD2
clone_size: NA
v_call: TRBV4-3
j_call: TRBJ2-5
cdr3_aa: CASSQGPGRAETQYF
cdr3_nt: TGCGCCAGCAGCCAAGGCCCCGGGAGGGCGGAGACCCAGTACTTC

d_call: NA
clone_size: NA
v_call: TRBV19
j_call: TRBJ2-1
cdr3_aa: CASSPGFENNEQFF
cdr3_nt: TGTGCCAGTAGTCCTGGTTTCGAAAACAATGAGCAGTTCTTC

d_call: TRBD2
clone_size: NA
v_call: TRBV29-1
j_call: TRBJ2-7
cdr3_aa: CSARLAGGPGEQYF
cdr3_nt: TGCAGCGCCAGACTAGCGGGAGGGCCTGGCGAGCAGTACTTC

d_call: NA
clone_size: NA
v_call: TRBV19
j_call: TRBJ1-3
cdr3_aa: CASSYGPGDTIYF
cdr3_nt: TGTGCCAGTAGTTACGGGCCTGGAGACACCATATATTTT

d_call: TRBD1
clone_size: NA
v_call: TRBV18
j_call: TRBJ2-6
cdr3_aa: CASSQQGAGANVLTF
cdr3_nt: TGTGCCAGCTCGCAGCAGGGGGCTGGGGCCAACGTCCTGACTTTC

d_call: TRBD1
clone_size: NA
v_call: TRBV2
j_call: TRBJ1-5
cdr3_aa: CASKRDRINNQPQHF
cdr3_nt: TGTGCCAGCAAGCGGGACAGAATTAACAATCAGCCCCAGCATTTT

d_call: NA
clone_size: NA
v_call: TRBV2
j_call: TRBJ1-4
cdr3_aa: CASSGGQVNEKLFF
cdr3_nt: TGTGCCAGCAGTGGGGGGCAAGTTAATGAAAAACTGTTTTTT

d_call: TRBD1
clone_size: NA
v_call: TRBV7-8
j_call: TRBJ1-2
cdr3_aa: CASSLKTGTGAYGYTF
cdr3_nt: TGTGCCAGCAGCTTAAAGACCGGGACAGGGGCCTATGGCTACACCTTC

d_call: NA
clone_size: NA
v_call: TRBV30
j_call: TRBJ2-1
cdr3_aa: CAWSVVGGRAYNEQFF
cdr3_nt: TGTGCCTGGAGTGTGGTCGGGGGGCGAGCCTACAATGAGCAGTTCTTC

d_call: TRBD1
clone_size: NA
v_call: TRBV5-8
j_call: TRBJ2-2
cdr3_aa: CASSPRLTGDTGELFF
cdr3_nt: TGTGCCAGCAGCCCGAGGCTGACAGGGGACACCGGGGAGCTGTTTTTT

d_call: TRBD2
clone_size: NA
v_call: TRBV7-2
j_call: TRBJ2-1
cdr3_aa: CASSSRLAEPYNEQFF
cdr3_nt: TGTGCCAGCAGCTCCCGACTAGCGGAGCCCTACAATGAGCAGTTCTTC

d_call: TRBD2
clone_size: NA
v_call: TRBV19
j_call: TRBJ2-7
cdr3_aa: CASSSRLAGDHEQYF
cdr3_nt: TGTGCCAGTAGTTCCCGACTAGCGGGAGACCACGAGCAGTACTTC

d_call: TRBD2
clone_size: NA
v_call: TRBV10-3
j_call: TRBJ2-2
cdr3_aa: CATSGGGELFF
cdr3_nt: TGTGCCACCAGCGGGGGCGGGGAGCTGTTTTTT

d_call: TRBD2
clone_size: few
v_call: TRBV18
j_call: TRBJ2-3
cdr3_aa: CASSPETTTGTSGFPRDTQYF
cdr3_nt: TGTGCCAGCTCACCAGAAACGACGACCGGGACTAGCGGTTTTCCGAGGGATACGCAGTATTTT

d_call: TRBD1
clone_size: NA
v_call: TRBV4-1
j_call: TRBJ1-3
cdr3_aa: CASSQGVQGVSGNTIYF
cdr3_nt: TGCGCCAGCAGCCAAGGGGTACAGGGGGTATCTGGAAACACCATATATTTT

d_call: TRBD1
clone_size: NA
v_call: TRBV25-1
j_call: TRBJ2-7
cdr3_aa: CASSDANRGIYEQYF
cdr3_nt: TGTGCCAGCAGTGATGCCAACAGGGGAATCTACGAGCAGTACTTC

d_call: NA
clone_size: once
v_call: TRBV5-1
j_call: TRBJ2-5
cdr3_aa: CASSLAGRSTQYF
cdr3_nt: TGCGCCAGCAGCTTGGCAGGACGGTCGACCCAGTACTTC

d_call: TRBD2
clone_size: once
v_call: TRBV7-3
j_call: TRBJ2-2
cdr3_aa: CASSATLGREITGELFF
cdr3_nt: TGTGCCAGCAGCGCCACCTTAGGGCGGGAGATAACCGGGGAGCTGTTTTTT

d_call: TRBD1
clone_size: NA
v_call: TRBV12-5
j_call: TRBJ1-3
cdr3_aa: CASTGVIGGNTIYF
cdr3_nt: TGTGCTAGTACAGGGGTAATAGGTGGAAACACCATATATTTT

d_call: NA
clone_size: NA
v_call: TRBV7-8
j_call: TRBJ1-5
cdr3_aa: CASSPIGYSNQPQHF
cdr3_nt: TGTGCCAGCAGCCCGATAGGGTATAGCAATCAGCCCCAGCATTTT

d_call: NA
clone_size: once
v_call: TRBV10-3
j_call: TRBJ1-2
cdr3_aa: CAIGEGQARINYGYTF
cdr3_nt: TGTGCCATAGGTGAGGGGCAGGCCAGGATAAACTATGGCTACACCTTC

d_call: TRBD1
clone_size: NA
v_call: TRBV12-5
j_call: TRBJ2-7
cdr3_aa: CASGLVIPRDRGLFSYEQYF
cdr3_nt: TGTGCTAGTGGTTTGGTAATCCCCCGGGACAGGGGGCTATTTTCCTACGAGCAGTACTTC

d_call: TRBD1
clone_size: NA
v_call: TRBV5-1
j_call: TRBJ1-1
cdr3_aa: CASSWDRAMNTEAFF
cdr3_nt: TGCGCCAGCAGCTGGGACAGGGCCATGAACACTGAAGCTTTCTTT

d_call: NA
clone_size: NA
v_call: TRBV9
j_call: TRBJ2-1
cdr3_aa: CASSQLSGGRNEQFF
cdr3_nt: TGTGCCAGCAGCCAACTTAGCGGAGGGAGGAATGAGCAGTTCTTC

d_call: TRBD1
clone_size: NA
v_call: TRBV4-1
j_call: TRBJ1-2
cdr3_aa: CASRHATGNYGYTF
cdr3_nt: TGCGCCAGCAGACACGCGACAGGGAACTATGGCTACACCTTC

d_call: NA
clone_size: few
v_call: TRBV4-1
j_call: TRBJ2-5
cdr3_aa: CASSPRPSFGERGETQYF
cdr3_nt: TGCGCCAGCAGCCCGCGCCCATCTTTTGGGGAGAGGGGAGAGACCCAGTACTTC

d_call: NA
clone_size: NA
v_call: TRBV19
j_call: TRBJ1-1
cdr3_aa: CASSPLGGANTEAFF
cdr3_nt: TGTGCCAGTAGCCCCCTCGGGGGGGCAAACACTGAAGCTTTCTTT

d_call: NA
clone_size: NA
v_call: TRBV6-2/TRBV6-3
j_call: TRBJ2-7
cdr3_aa: CASSPSNEQYF
cdr3_nt: TGTGCCAGCAGCCCTAGCAACGAGCAGTACTTC

d_call: NA
clone_size: NA
v_call: TRBV5-5
j_call: TRBJ1-5
cdr3_aa: CASSLDPGGQPQHF
cdr3_nt: TGTGCCAGCAGCTTGGATCCTGGAGGCCAGCCCCAGCATTTT

d_call: TRBD1
clone_size: NA
v_call: TRBV7-8
j_call: TRBJ2-6
cdr3_aa: CASSPYRLDRGRDAGANVLTF
cdr3_nt: TGTGCCAGCAGCCCGTACCGTCTCGACAGGGGGCGGGATGCTGGGGCCAACGTCCTGACTTTC

d_call: NA
clone_size: NA
v_call: TRBV11-2
j_call: TRBJ2-2
cdr3_aa: CASSNREGTGELFF
cdr3_nt: TGTGCCAGCAGCAACAGGGAGGGGACCGGGGAGCTGTTTTTT

d_call: TRBD1
clone_size: NA
v_call: TRBV2
j_call: TRBJ1-6
cdr3_aa: CASRWDRQTNSPLHF
cdr3_nt: TGTGCCAGCAGGTGGGACAGGCAAACTAATTCACCCCTCCACTTT